This is a list of T cell receptor beta chains from one sample in a study of blood T cell repertoires in COVID-19. Sequenced by immunoSEQ multiplex PCR; TCRdb stores in-frame clones only, minus some. The table lists roughly 410,000 clones, over 75% of them singletons, with about 1.4% in the top ten. Material for sequencing was peripheral blood. The receptors come from a woman aged 40 to 50 with COVID-19, enrolled during active disease. Each CDR3 is given with its conserved first and last residue.

CASMGLSQTEAFF | TRBV7-9
CASSLLNTEYNEQFF | TRBV11-2
CASSRDTLNTEAFF | TRBV9
CASSDSEVAGASYEQYF | TRBV2
CASSFIRGNSPLHF | TRBV28
CASSYTRLGETQYF | TRBV6-5
CASSLPPGQSNEKLFF | TRBV4-3
CAIRATGGTEAFF | TRBV10-3
CASSPNAQGREQYF | TRBV11-2
CASSRGGHTYEQYF | TRBV7-9
CASSLAQGPQTEQFF | TRBV7-6
CASSEWQRNTEAFF | TRBV10-2
CASLLPGSETQYF | TRBV18
CASSLGLAGARSYNEQFF | TRBV7-8
CASSQDLGARGYTF | TRBV16
CASSVTSGRETDTQYF | TRBV2
CASSQTTGGAEAFF | TRBV3-1/TRBV3-2
CAWGPGQRNEKLFF | TRBV30
CASSFRDTSYGYTF | TRBV27
CASSNRDRINEQFF | TRBV9
CASRGSAGSYEQYF | TRBV28
CASSFGVFRNTEAFF | TRBV19
CASSQGQGYEKLFF | TRBV3-1/TRBV3-2
CASSFRRTSDADTQYF | TRBV11-2
CASSRDRGNEKLFF | TRBV9
CASSGVAGGSINEQFF | TRBV28
CASSVPGDGNTIYF | TRBV9